The 24 T cell receptor beta chains reported below all come from one sample, sequenced in a study of blood T cell repertoires in COVID-19. TCRdb's table, derived via immunoSEQ multiplex PCR, lists solely in-frame clones and lacks some. Counted here are approximately 190,000 clones, just under 85% occurring once; the ten biggest clones make up less than 6.5%. What was sequenced was peripheral blood. The receptor set was obtained from a woman in her 70s with active or convalescent COVID-19.

This chain joins TRBV19 and TRBJ2-2; 8 positions agree with TRBD2. Germline lookup yields CDR1 LNHDA and CDR2 SQIVND (reference sequence). The CDR3 is made up of 14 amino acids. J lost 4 bases, V lost 6 bases, and 4 bases had no gene match. The CDR3: CASSERESTGELFF. CDR3 DNA sequence: TGTGCCAGTAGCGAGCGGGAGAGCACCGGGGAGCTGTTTTTT.

This sequence joins TRBV5-1 and TRBJ1-1; D call uncertain. Trimming removed 4 bases at V and 0 bases at J, with 22 bases between. From germline, CDR1 is SGHRS and CDR2 YFSETQ. CDR3 length: 18 residues. CDR3: CASSPGTWVTALNTEAFF. DNA of the CDR3: TGCGCCAGCAGCCCCGGAACGTGGGTAACAGCTTTGAACACTGAAGCTTTCTTT.

The CDR3, as DNA: TGTGCCAGCAGTGTTACCGGACAGGGATATTCACCCCTCCACTTT. The encoded protein is CASSVTGQGYSPLHF. The rearrangement joins TRBV2 to TRBJ1-6, with 8 nucleotides matching TRBD1. CDR3 length: 15 residues. Trimming at V came to 4 bases and at J to 8 bases, leaving 7 bases not matched to a gene. CDR1 and CDR2 from the germline V gene are SNHLY and FYNNEI.

This clone was seen a single time. V and J are TRBV5-1 and TRBJ2-5, with D maybe TRBD1 (6 bases). Per germline, CDR1 SGHRS and CDR2 YFSETQ. CDR3 size: 14 residues. Trimming stripped 0 bases from V and 9 bases from J, with 15 bases between. Here the CDR3 DNA reads TGCGCCAGCAGCTTGGTACAGGGTAATGGCGCCCAGTACTTC. Encoded protein: CASSLVQGNGAQYF.

V and J are TRBV4-1 and TRBJ1-2; the match to TRBD1 covers 8 bases. This CDR3 is 15 amino acids long. The ends lost 4 bases at V and 1 base at J; junction bases unmatched: 5. Germline V gives CDR1 MGHRA, CDR2 YSYEKL. The CDR3 coding sequence is TGCGCCAGCAGCCCCGGGACAGGAGATAACTATGGCTACACCTTC. Residues: CASSPGTGDNYGYTF.

The J gene is TRBJ2-7, the V gene TRBV10-2; D may be TRBD1 (5 bases). This CDR3 has 13 residues. Deletions cut 10 bases from V and 2 bases from J, with 15 bases between. The V gene's germline CDR1 is WSHSY and CDR2 SAAADI. Here the CDR3 DNA reads TGCGCCACCCAAAGACAGACCGCCTACGAGCAGTACTTC. This translates into CATQRQTAYEQYF.

The CDR3 loop is CASSEQNTEAFF. In DNA, the CDR3 is TGTGCCAGCAGTGAACAGAACACTGAAGCTTTCTTT. V gene TRBV2 combines with J gene TRBJ1-1, with D unclear. The CDR3 totals 12 residues. Germline values: CDR1 SNHLY, CDR2 FYNNEI. The V gene lost 2 bases and the J gene lost 1 base, with 2 bases spanning the gap. Supplemented by reference TRBV2 and TRBJ1-1, the full variable domain reads EPEVTQTPSHQVTQMGQEVILRCVPISNHLYFYWYRQILGQKVEFLVSFYNNEISEKSEIFDDQFSVERPDGSNFTLKIRSTKLEDSAMYFCASSEQNTEAFFGQGTRLTVV.

This clone was detected only a few times. V is TRBV28 and J is TRBJ2-7; TRBD2 agrees at 11 bases. Trimming at V came to 3 bases and at J to 7 bases, leaving 14 bases not matched to a gene. Looked up from germline, CDR1 is MDHEN and CDR2 is SYDVKM. The CDR3 contains 17 residues. As DNA, the CDR3 is TGTGCCAGCAGTTTGGGAAGACTAGCGGGACGGATTTGGGAGCAGTACTTC. This encodes CASSLGRLAGRIWEQYF. The whole variable domain, filled in from reference TRBV28 and TRBJ2-7, reads DVKVTQSSRYLVKRTGEKVFLECVQDMDHENMFWYRQDPGLGLRLIYFSYDVKMKEKGDIPEGYSVSREKKERFSLILESASTNQTSMYLCASSLGRLAGRIWEQYFGPGTRLTVT.

This clone was detected only once. The rearrangement links TRBV7-9 to TRBJ2-2; TRBD2 might be the D (5 bases). Germline V CDR1 and CDR2: SEHNR, FQNEAQ (reference sequence). The CDR3 has 16 amino acids. V dropped 5 bases and J dropped 1 base, with 14 bases sitting between them. The CDR3 coding sequence is TGTGCCAGCAGCGCCCTAGCTCCCGAGAACACCGGGGAGCTGTTTTTT. Protein: CASSALAPENTGELFF. The complete variable domain, with remaining parts taken from reference TRBV7-9 and TRBJ2-2, reads DTGVSQNPRHKITKRGQNVTFRCDPISEHNRLYWYRQTLGQGPEFLTYFQNEAQLEKSRLLSDRFSAERPKGSFSTLEIQRTEQGDSAMYLCASSALAPENTGELFFGEGSRLTVL.

The chain is built from TRBV24-1 and TRBJ2-1, with TRBD1 as a possible D gene (6 bases). Germline lookup yields CDR1 KGHDR and CDR2 SFDVKD. CDR3 length: 13 amino acids. Trimming took off 3 bases at V and 7 bases at J, with 9 bases between the two ends. CDR3 residues: CATSDDRSNEQFF. The DNA for the CDR3 is TGTGCCACCAGTGATGACAGGTCAAATGAGCAGTTCTTC.

The chain combines TRBV9 with TRBJ2-2, with D perhaps TRBD2 (5 bases). V gave up 0 bases and J gave up 7 bases, with 7 bases separating them. Germline CDR1 and CDR2: SGDLS and YYNGEE. The CDR3 runs 13 residues. The CDR3 nucleotides are TGTGCCAGCAGCGTAGTAGGAGGCGGGGAGCTGTTTTTT. Translation: CASSVVGGGELFF.

The rearrangement uses TRBV9 and TRBJ2-7; 7 nucleotides match TRBD1. The CDR3 is made up of 14 amino acids. Losses at the gene ends were 3 bases for V and 6 bases for J; bases not matched to a gene: 9. Per germline, CDR1 SGDLS and CDR2 YYNGEE. The CDR3 here is CASSAEYYRGEQYF. CDR3 nucleotides: TGTGCCAGCAGCGCGGAGTATTACAGGGGCGAGCAGTACTTC.

The rearrangement joins TRBV28 to TRBJ1-5; 10 bases map to TRBD1. Germline V gene data show CDR1 as MDHEN and CDR2 as SYDVKM. V gave up 6 bases and J gave up 8 bases; unmatched junction bases: 7. The CDR3 sequence is 14 residues long. In DNA, the CDR3 is TGTGCCAGCAGAGACAGGGGGCTAACAGAGCCCCAGCATTTT. Translating it yields CASRDRGLTEPQHF.

Notes on this clone: Other nucleotide sequences from this sample produce the same CDR3. The V and J genes are TRBV5-1 and TRBJ2-2; weak D call: TRBD1 (6 bases). V was trimmed by 3 bases and J by 0 bases, leaving 9 bases between them. CDR3 length: 15 residues. The germline CDR1 and CDR2 sequences are SGHRS and YFSETQ. The CDR3 DNA sequence: TGCGCCAGCAGCTCCACAGGGCCGAACACCGGGGAGCTGTTTTTT. Translated: CASSSTGPNTGELFF.

The gene calls are TRBV23-1 and TRBJ2-4, with D perhaps TRBD1 (6 bases). TRBV23-1 belongs to the ORF category, with a function that is uncertain. This CDR3 is built from 16 residues. Trimming pared 4 bases from V and 3 bases from J, leaving 16 bases between. This chain's CDR3 is CASSPRDKRDKNIQYF. DNA for the CDR3: TGCGCCAGCAGTCCTCGGGACAAGAGGGACAAAAACATTCAGTACTTC.

The J gene is TRBJ2-7, the V gene TRBV5-1; TRBD1 might be the D (7 bases). From germline, CDR1 is SGHRS and CDR2 YFSETQ. V dropped 0 bases and J dropped 0 bases, with 13 bases sitting between them. The length of the CDR3 is 16 residues. CDR3 sequence (DNA): TGCGCCAGCAGCTTGGGTGACAGGGAGGCCTCCTACGAGCAGTACTTC. Translating it yields CASSLGDREASYEQYF.

This clone was picked up one time. The chain links TRBV27 to TRBJ2-6, with 7 bases fitting TRBD1. This CDR3 has 16 residues. V lost 3 bases and J lost 2; bases outside the gene matches: 4. The germline V gene encodes CDR1 MNHEY and CDR2 SMNVEV (reference sequence). The CDR3 spells CASSFRQGAGANVLTF. The CDR3, as DNA: TGTGCCAGCAGTTTCAGGCAGGGGGCTGGGGCCAACGTCCTGACTTTC.

V is TRBV6-5 and J is TRBJ2-7; possibly TRBD2 for D (7 bases). The CDR3 spans 15 residues. CDR1 and CDR2 (germline): MNHEY, SVGAGI. V was pared by 8 bases and J by 0 bases, with 17 bases between. This CDR3 is CASSGGPLSSYEQYF. The CDR3 bases are TGTGCCAGCTCCGGGGGGCCCCTAAGCTCCTACGAGCAGTACTTC.

The genes are TRBV6-6 and TRBJ1-2, with TRBD1 identical over 8 bases. Germline V gene sequence: CDR1 MNHNY, CDR2 SVGAGI (reference sequence). Trimming cost V 5 bases and J 8 bases; bases outside gene matches: 4. This CDR3 contains 12 residues. The CDR3 nucleotides read TGTGCCAGCAGTAGACAGGGGACCGGCTACACCTTC. Amino acids: CASSRQGTGYTF.

The chain couples TRBV6-1 to TRBJ2-5, with 11 bases that match TRBD1. The V gene end was trimmed by 0 bases and the J gene end by 4 bases; junction bases not matched to a gene: 7. The germline gives CDR1 MNHNS, CDR2 SASEGT. The CDR3 runs to 17 residues. CDR3 sequence reads: CASSEAPGQGAAETQYF. CDR3 coding DNA: TGTGCCAGCAGTGAAGCTCCCGGACAGGGGGCTGCAGAGACCCAGTACTTC.

This chain's CDR3 is CASSQGRGRKYGYTF. CDR3 nucleotide sequence: TGTGCCAGCAGCCAGGGGCGGGGGCGCAAATATGGCTACACCTTC. V usage is TRBV7-2 and J usage is TRBJ1-2; TRBD1 might be the D (6 bases). Germline V gene sequence: CDR1 SGHTA, CDR2 FQGNSA. Trimming pared 5 bases from V and 5 bases from J, leaving 18 bases between. This CDR3 has 15 amino acids.

This clone has more than one count but fewer than ten. The chain couples TRBV5-5 to TRBJ1-2, with 9 bases identical to TRBD1. The CDR3 length is 13 residues. CDR1 is SGHKS, CDR2 YYEKEE, per germline (reference sequence). Trimming took 4 bases from V and 8 from J; bases not matched to a gene: 6. DNA for the CDR3: TGTGCCAGCAGCCTGGACAGGGGAGACGGCTACACCTTC. Encoded protein: CASSLDRGDGYTF.

The gene calls are TRBV7-9 and TRBJ2-1; 7 nucleotides align to TRBD2. There are 14 residues in the CDR3. Trimming at V came to 1 base and at J to 9 bases, leaving 6 bases not matched to a gene. CDR1 and CDR2 (germline): SEHNR, FQNEAQ (reference sequence). The CDR3 region is CASSLGRDYVEQFF. CDR3 DNA: TGTGCCAGCAGCTTAGGCCGGGACTATGTTGAGCAGTTCTTC.

CDR3 residues: CASSRQPRGAQDEKLFF. The CDR3 DNA follows: TGTGCCAGCAGCCGCCAACCTCGGGGGGCCCAGGATGAAAAACTGTTTTTT. The V and J genes are TRBV4-2 and TRBJ1-4; D may be TRBD1 (6 bases). From germline, CDR1 is LGHNA and CDR2 YNFKEQ. This CDR3 spans 17 amino acids. V shed 4 bases and J shed 6 bases, with 21 bases lying between them.